Following are 19 T cell receptor beta chains from one sample sequenced in a study of T cells expressing NK-cell markers. One entry per CDR3 protein, without DNA, is what TCRdb gives after re-calling the 5' RACE reads. This sample contains more than 400,000 distinct CDR3 sequences. What was sequenced was blood T cells: a sorted CD56 or NKG2C T cell subset, CD4+ or CD8+ T cells, or bulk PBMC T cells (not recorded which). Source of these receptors: a woman aged 18 to 75 in good health.

The J gene is TRBJ1-2, the V gene TRBV29-1. Germline CDR1 reads SQVTM; CDR2 reads ANQGSEA. The CDR3 loop spans 14 amino acids. The chain's CDR3 is CSVEGAGGFYGYTF.

V is TRBV24-1 and J is TRBJ2-1; TCRdb's D gene call, TRBD2, goes unchecked for lack of DNA. Per the germline V gene, CDR1 is KGHDR and CDR2 is SFDVKD. This CDR3 region has 11 residues. The CDR3 loop is CATAGRNEQFF.

Here the CDR3 reads CASSQTTTPWDTQYF. The chain carries TRBV14 and TRBJ2-3; the D gene TCRdb calls, TRBD2, cannot be checked with no DNA. Germline assignment: CDR1 SGHDN and CDR2 FVKESK. There are 15 residues in the CDR3.

The chain combines TRBV10-3 with TRBJ1-3; TCRdb returns TRBD1, unconfirmable since there is no DNA. Germline V gives CDR1 ENHRY, CDR2 SYGVKD. The CDR3 loop spans 12 amino acids. CDR3 region: CATQVSGNTIYF.

This sequence joins TRBV20-1 and TRBJ2-3; with no DNA, the TCRdb D assignment of TRBD1 cannot be verified. The germline CDR1 and CDR2 sequences are DFQATT and SNEGSKA (reference sequence). The CDR3 spans 13 residues. The chain's CDR3 is CSAREPPADTQYF.

The chain couples TRBV12-3 or TRBV12-4 to TRBJ1-2; TCRdb names TRBD1, which stays unverified in the absence of DNA. The CDR3 has 13 amino acids. The CDR3 protein is CASTLGGGYGYTF.

The chain couples TRBV27 to TRBJ1-4; without DNA, the TCRdb call of TRBD1 cannot be checked. This CDR3 is 16 amino acids long. Germline assignment: CDR1 MNHEY and CDR2 SMNVEV (reference sequence). The CDR3 here is CASSSGTVYGNEKLFF.

V and J are TRBV12-3 or TRBV12-4 and TRBJ1-2; the TCRdb call, TRBD1, lacks DNA for checking. The CDR3 contains 14 residues. Here the CDR3 reads CASRGQDLTMSYTF.

This sequence joins TRBV12-3 or TRBV12-4 and TRBJ2-5; TCRdb's D gene call, TRBD1, goes unchecked for lack of DNA. The CDR3 loop spans 15 amino acids. The chain's CDR3 is CASSLWGRGGETQYF.

The chain employs TRBV12-3 or TRBV12-4 and TRBJ1-5. The CDR3 sequence is 12 residues long. CDR3 loop: CASSLPQGMAHF.

This rearrangement joins TRBV12-3 or TRBV12-4 to TRBJ2-2; checking the TCRdb D call of TRBD1 is not possible without DNA. The CDR3 totals 15 residues. The CDR3 reads CASSLRGGRAGELFF.

The chain has TRBV20-1 and TRBJ2-1; TCRdb names TRBD1, which stays unverified in the absence of DNA. The CDR3 totals 15 residues. The germline CDR1 and CDR2 sequences are DFQATT and SNEGSKA (reference sequence). The CDR3 is CSAGPGAPAYNEQFF.

The V gene is TRBV19, the J gene TRBJ2-2; TCRdb's D call of TRBD2 is untestable without DNA. The CDR3 consists of 19 residues. Germline V lookup: CDR1 LNHDA, CDR2 SQIVND (reference sequence). The CDR3: CASSIPRALPSGDTGELFF.

The V gene is TRBV24-1, the J gene TRBJ2-3; TCRdb picks TRBD1, but there is no DNA to check that call. CDR3 length equals 22 residues. The V gene's germline CDR1 is KGHDR and CDR2 SFDVKD. This CDR3 is CATSDITEGSGWMASSTDTQYF.

The chain joins TRBV5-5 to TRBJ1-1. Per the germline V gene, CDR1 is SGHKS and CDR2 is YYEKEE (reference sequence). The CDR3 has 13 residues. This CDR3 reads CASSVEGPSEAFF.

The chain employs TRBV15 and TRBJ2-3; there is no DNA to check the TCRdb D call of TRBD1. The germline CDR1 and CDR2 sequences are LNHNV and YYDKDF (reference sequence). CDR3 length: 14 residues. This chain's CDR3 is CATRIPGVEDTQYF. Looking up the rest from reference TRBV15 and TRBJ2-3 gives the full variable domain: DAMVIQNPRYQVTQFGKPVTLSCSQTLNHNVMYWYQQKSSQAPKLLFHYYDKDFNNEADTPDNFQSRRPNTSFCFLDIRSPGLGDTAMYLCATRIPGVEDTQYFGPGTRLTVL.

The chain combines TRBV20-1 with TRBJ2-2; checking the TCRdb D call of TRBD2 is not possible without DNA. Per the germline V gene, CDR1 is DFQATT and CDR2 is SNEGSKA (reference sequence). The CDR3 totals 14 residues. CDR3 loop: CSAHLLGGAGELFF.

The chain links TRBV6-2 or TRBV6-3 to TRBJ2-1; absent DNA, TCRdb's TRBD2 call cannot be checked. The CDR3 covers 16 residues. Looked up from germline, CDR1 is MNHEY and CDR2 is SVGEGT. CDR3 amino acids: CASSYGAGTSEETQFF.

The chain joins TRBV12-3 or TRBV12-4 to TRBJ2-2. This CDR3 comprises 15 residues. This chain's CDR3 is CASSSRAGSTGELFF.